These 20 T cell receptor beta chains were sequenced from one sample in a study of blood T cell repertoires in COVID-19. The data were produced by immunoSEQ multiplex PCR, yet TCRdb's version contains in-frame clones alone and is incomplete. The repertoire includes about 180,000 clones, about 84% of them detected once, and around 6.8% sits in the top ten. The sequenced sample was peripheral blood. The receptor source for this set is a human donor in a cohort sampled during active COVID-19.

This sequence joins TRBV11-2 and TRBJ2-7; possible D gene TRBD1, 5 bases. CDR1 is SGHAT and CDR2 is FQNNGV in the germline V gene. Trimming pared 5 bases from V and 2 bases from J, leaving 10 bases between. The CDR3 runs to 13 residues. The CDR3 DNA reads as TGTGCCAGCAGCCCCGGACAAGCCTACGAGCAGTACTTC. Protein sequence: CASSPGQAYEQYF.

The V and J genes are TRBV29-1 and TRBJ2-7, with TRBD2 matching over 8 bases. The V gene's germline CDR1 is SQVTM and CDR2 ANQGSEA. The CDR3 totals 15 residues. Germline trimming cut 2 bases from V and 3 bases from J; bases unmatched to any gene: 9. Here the CDR3 reads CSVERRAGVIYEQYF. The CDR3 DNA is TGCAGCGTTGAAAGGCGAGCGGGGGTGATCTACGAGCAGTACTTC.

The chain has TRBV6-5 and TRBJ2-3; no definite D call. Trimming took off 1 base at V and 2 bases at J, with 7 bases between the two ends. The CDR3 is 14 amino acids. Germline-derived CDR1 and CDR2 are MNHEY and SVGAGI. CDR3 DNA sequence: TGTGCCAGCAGTTACTTGTCTCTCACAGATACGCAGTATTTT. Translating it yields CASSYLSLTDTQYF.

This chain joins TRBV7-3 and TRBJ1-6; 7 bases align to TRBD1. V was pared by 5 bases and J by 8 bases, with 6 bases of the junction left unmatched. Germline CDR1 reads SGHTA; CDR2 reads FQGTGA. The CDR3 length is 14 residues. In DNA, the CDR3 is TGTGCCAGCAGCCCGGGACAGCCCGATTCACCCCTCCACTTT. This gives the protein CASSPGQPDSPLHF.

V gene TRBV15 combines with J gene TRBJ2-7, with TRBD1 matching 8 bases. The V segment lost 2 bases and the J segment 3 bases; nucleotides outside the gene matches: 6. The V gene's germline CDR1 is LNHNV and CDR2 YYDKDF (reference sequence). This CDR3 is built from 15 residues. The CDR3 reads CATSRPPGQDYEQYF. The CDR3 DNA reads as TGTGCCACCAGCAGACCCCCGGGACAGGACTACGAGCAGTACTTC.

The rearrangement links TRBV25-1 to TRBJ1-2; D might be TRBD1 (5 bases). The germline CDR1 and CDR2 sequences are MGHDK and SYGVNS. Trimming removed 4 bases at V and 1 base at J, with 13 bases between. This CDR3 contains 15 residues. The CDR3 loop reads CASSATGWGNYGYTF. The CDR3 DNA reads TGTGCCAGCAGTGCCACAGGTTGGGGTAACTATGGCTACACCTTC.

This clone appeared a single time. The chain recombines TRBV4-1 with TRBJ2-1; 9 bases map to TRBD2. The CDR3 covers 16 residues. From germline, CDR1 is MGHRA and CDR2 YSYEKL. The V and J ends lost 1 base and 5 bases, in that order; junction bases with no gene match: 6. The CDR3 coding sequence is TGCGCCAGCAGCCAAGGTAGGGTAGCGGGGGACAATGAGCAGTTCTTC. Its protein is CASSQGRVAGDNEQFF.

The chain couples TRBV5-4 to TRBJ2-7; perhaps TRBD2 as D (6 bases). The CDR3 is 14 amino acids. V gave up 3 bases and J gave up 6 bases, with 16 bases separating them. Germline V gene sequence: CDR1 SGHNT, CDR2 YYREEE (reference sequence). CDR3 sequence reads: CASSSTGTLGEQYF. The CDR3, as DNA: TGTGCCAGCAGCTCGACCGGGACTCTGGGCGAGCAGTACTTC.

J is TRBJ2-7 and V is TRBV9; 12 bases line up with TRBD2. Germline V CDR1 and CDR2: SGDLS, YYNGEE. The CDR3 runs 16 residues. J gave up 2 bases and V 3 bases, and 6 bases lay outside the gene matches. CDR3 bases: TGTGCCAGCAGCGCCCAAGGACTAGCGGGGACCTACGAGCAGTACTTC. Translated: CASSAQGLAGTYEQYF.

V usage is TRBV2 and J usage is TRBJ2-1; TRBD1 might be the D (6 bases). The CDR3 is 15 residues long. CDR1 is SNHLY, CDR2 FYNNEI, per germline. V lost 4 bases, J lost 4 bases, and 14 bases lay in between. CDR3 in amino acids: CASSVDRTYYNEQFF. CDR3 DNA sequence: TGTGCCAGCAGTGTAGACAGGACCTATTACAATGAGCAGTTCTTC.

V usage is TRBV7-9 and J usage is TRBJ2-2; D possibly corresponds to TRBD1 (6 bases). Germline V gene lookup returns CDR1 SEHNR and CDR2 FQNEAQ (reference sequence). V gave up 0 bases and J gave up 0 bases, with 14 bases separating them. This CDR3 is built from 18 residues. The CDR3 is CASSLAYFQGTNTGELFF. The CDR3 bases are TGTGCCAGCAGCTTAGCTTACTTCCAGGGGACGAACACCGGGGAGCTGTTTTTT.

The chain carries TRBV11-2 and TRBJ2-3; 8 nucleotides match TRBD2. CDR1 is SGHAT and CDR2 is FQNNGV in the germline V gene. There are 14 residues in the CDR3. V was pared by 7 bases and J by 3 bases, with 6 bases of the junction left unmatched. As DNA, the CDR3 is TGTGCCAGCACCCCGGGACTAGGGACAGATACGCAGTATTTT. This gives the protein CASTPGLGTDTQYF.

V usage is TRBV27 and J usage is TRBJ1-1; 9 nucleotides match TRBD1. Germline V CDR1 and CDR2: MNHEY, SMNVEV (reference sequence). The CDR3 totals 16 residues. The J segment lost 3 bases and the V segment lost 8 bases, leaving 13 bases of the junction unmatched. The DNA for the CDR3 is TGTGCCAGCTTTGACAGGGGGATAAAGGGGGACACTGAAGCTTTCTTT. This gives the protein CASFDRGIKGDTEAFF.

The chain recombines TRBV7-8 with TRBJ1-3; 7 nucleotides match TRBD1. Germline V lookup: CDR1 SGHVS, CDR2 FQNEAQ. This CDR3 comprises 16 residues. The V and J ends lost 4 bases and 8 bases, in that order; junction bases with no gene match: 14. CDR3 in DNA: TGTGCCAGCAGCTATAACGCGGACAGGCCGAGGGACACCATATATTTT. Translated, it gives CASSYNADRPRDTIYF.

This clone was recorded only once. The V and J genes are TRBV7-3 and TRBJ2-2; maybe TRBD1 (6 bases). V was clipped by 0 bases and J by 0 bases, with 8 bases between them. CDR1 and CDR2 (germline): SGHTA, FQGTGA. This CDR3 comprises 16 residues. Here the CDR3 reads CASSLTGTSNTGELFF. CDR3 sequence (DNA): TGTGCCAGCAGCTTAACCGGGACATCGAACACCGGGGAGCTGTTTTTT.

The chain combines TRBV5-5 with TRBJ2-1; TRBD2 matches at 8 bases. The V and J ends lost 4 bases and 4 bases, in that order; junction bases with no gene match: 7. Germline assignment: CDR1 SGHKS and CDR2 YYEKEE (reference sequence). The CDR3 totals 15 residues. The CDR3 region is CASSLTSGPYNEQFF. DNA for the CDR3: TGTGCCAGCAGCCTCACTAGCGGCCCATACAATGAGCAGTTCTTC.

The V and J genes are TRBV6-5 and TRBJ1-1, with no clear D. Germline-derived CDR1 and CDR2 are MNHEY and SVGAGI. The CDR3 length is 13 residues. V lost 0 bases and J 5 bases, leaving 7 bases between the germline ends. Here the CDR3 reads CASSYSRVTEAFF. DNA of the CDR3: TGTGCCAGCAGTTACTCGAGGGTTACTGAAGCTTTCTTT.

The V and J genes are TRBV7-2 and TRBJ2-5, with D perhaps matching TRBD2 (5 bases). This CDR3 has 15 amino acids. Germline V gene data show CDR1 as SGHTA and CDR2 as FQGNSA. With 2 bases removed from V and 7 bases from J, the gap between germline ends came to 17 bases. CDR3 sequence (DNA): TGTGCCAGCAGCTTACGGACCGGAGGTGCGGGGACCCAGTACTTC. Translation: CASSLRTGGAGTQYF. The variable domain in full, with the rest retrieved from reference TRBV7-2 and TRBJ2-5, is GAGVSQSPSNKVTEKGKDVELRCDPISGHTALYWYRQSLGQGLEFLIYFQGNSAPDKSGLPSDRFSAERTGGSVSTLTIQRTQQEDSAVYLCASSLRTGGAGTQYFGPGTRLLVL.

The V and J genes are TRBV2 and TRBJ1-4; 7 bases match TRBD1. Trimming took 6 bases from V and 0 from J; bases not matched to a gene: 4. The germline V gene has CDR1 SNHLY and CDR2 FYNNEI. The CDR3 spans 15 residues. The CDR3 DNA follows: TGTGCCAGCAGGGGACAGAGTGCAACTAATGAAAAACTGTTTTTT. It encodes CASRGQSATNEKLFF.

The V gene is TRBV6-4, the J gene TRBJ2-4; D is possibly TRBD2 (7 bases). This CDR3 is built from 17 residues. Looked up from germline, CDR1 is MRHNA and CDR2 is SNTAGT. The V end lost 3 bases, the J end lost 0 bases, and 15 bases lay between the germline ends. CDR3 in amino acids: CASSERGPDLAKNIQYF. In DNA, the CDR3 is TGTGCCAGCAGTGAGCGGGGGCCAGATCTAGCCAAAAACATTCAGTACTTC.